Included here is one T cell receptor (beta chain) sequence, with context. V lost 0 bases, J lost 5 bases, and 5 bases stayed unmatched. The CDR3 loop spans 14 amino acids. The data were taken from a study of blood T cell repertoires in COVID-19. In the authors' methods: Amplifying reference gene primers gave estimates of nucleated cell counts. Clones were sequenced by immunoSEQ multiplex PCR, and TCRdb holds only the in-frame ones, with some missing. D and trimming were read from the DNA, whereas the V and J calls and clone size are those reported in that table. The table lists about 270,000 clones, 75% to 90% of them singletons, with roughly 8.6% in the top ten.

The sample taken for sequencing was peripheral blood. The chain recombines TRBV5-3 with TRBJ2-7, with 7 bases matching TRBD1. TRBV5-3 is an ORF for which the function is uncertain. The TCR originated in a human donor in a cohort sampled during active COVID-19. CDR3 amino acids: CARSLGGGLDEQYF. The CDR3 DNA follows: TGTGCCAGAAGCTTGGGAGGGGGCCTCGACGAGCAGTACTTC.